Listed below are T cell receptor beta chains from one sample, sequenced in a study of blood T cell repertoires in COVID-19. Assay used: immunoSEQ multiplex PCR; TCRdb lists only in-frame clones, some missing. This repertoire shows 310,000 or so clones, roughly 90% found once; its top ten account for approximately 4%. Source material: peripheral blood. The receptors come from a woman aged 45-59 years with active or convalescent COVID-19. CDR3s include the opening cysteine and the closing phenylalanine or tryptophan.

length: 14; J: TRBJ2-1; V: TRBV7-2; CDR3: CASSLADRNNEQFF
length: 13; J: TRBJ1-1; V: TRBV30; CDR3: CAWRIGVVTEAFF
length: 18; J: TRBJ2-7; V: TRBV6-2/TRBV6-3; CDR3: CASSYGPGLAGVSAEQYF
length: 15; J: TRBJ2-5; V: TRBV19; CDR3: CASSSTGQGQETQYF
length: 15; J: TRBJ1-5; V: TRBV28; CDR3: CASSRAEGTSQPQHF
length: 15; J: TRBJ1-2; V: TRBV18; CDR3: CASSSTGTGSYGYTF
length: 16; J: TRBJ2-1; V: TRBV4-1; CDR3: CASSQEGGGAYNEQFF
length: 16; J: TRBJ2-2; V: TRBV19; CDR3: CASSRTGGTNTGELFF
length: 13; J: TRBJ1-5; V: TRBV30; CDR3: CAWSPTGGQPQHF
length: 14; J: TRBJ2-1; V: TRBV19; CDR3: CASSQRDGPNEQFF
length: 14; J: TRBJ2-7; V: TRBV4-2; CDR3: CASSQAGPGAEQYF
length: 14; J: TRBJ1-4; V: TRBV10-1; CDR3: CAREAGTGEEKLFF
length: 14; J: TRBJ2-1; V: TRBV12-5; CDR3: CASGLGPPPGEQFF
length: 14; J: TRBJ1-2; V: TRBV7-9; CDR3: CASSFRDRDYGYTF
length: 12; J: TRBJ2-3; V: TRBV27; CDR3: CAIRTPTDTQYF
length: 18; J: TRBJ2-2; V: TRBV7-6; CDR3: CASSLVFSGKRSTGELFF
length: 15; J: TRBJ2-5; V: TRBV6-2/TRBV6-3; CDR3: CASSSGTEKRETQYF
length: 15; J: TRBJ2-2; V: TRBV18; CDR3: CASSGLASNTGELFF
length: 16; J: TRBJ1-1; V: TRBV18; CDR3: CASSQTTGPPNTEAFF
length: 15; J: TRBJ1-2; V: TRBV7-9; CDR3: CASSSPQGGSYGYTF
length: 12; J: TRBJ1-2; V: TRBV18; CDR3: CASSPPGGGYTF
length: 13; J: TRBJ2-3; V: TRBV4-1; CDR3: CASSQGGSDTQYF
length: 16; J: TRBJ1-3; V: TRBV19; CDR3: CASIEGGSFFGNTIYF
length: 14; J: TRBJ1-1; V: TRBV3-1/TRBV3-2; CDR3: CASSQVGARTEAFF
length: 12; J: TRBJ2-1; V: TRBV30; CDR3: CAWNSGELRQFF
length: 11; J: TRBJ2-3; V: TRBV2; CDR3: CAPLEGDTQYF
length: 13; J: TRBJ2-1; V: TRBV30; CDR3: CAWSGLAAGEQFF
length: 13; J: TRBJ1-2; V: TRBV30; CDR3: CAWSLLPIDGYTF
length: 16; J: TRBJ2-4; V: TRBV19; CDR3: CASSVLQGRGENIQYF
length: 14; J: TRBJ2-1; V: TRBV30; CDR3: CAWRWLAGKNEQFF
length: 15; J: TRBJ2-5; V: TRBV19; CDR3: CASSIGSSYQETQYF
length: 15; J: TRBJ2-2; V: TRBV5-1; CDR3: CASSSLAGGTGELFF
length: 12; J: TRBJ2-7; V: TRBV6-6; CDR3: CASSPGTYEQYF
length: 15; J: TRBJ1-5; V: TRBV11-1; CDR3: CASSKDRRGNQPQHF
length: 15; J: TRBJ2-2; V: TRBV3-1/TRBV3-2; CDR3: CASSQEASSTGELFF
length: 17; J: TRBJ1-3; V: TRBV7-2; CDR3: CASSSGTGATSGNTIYF
length: 12; J: TRBJ1-5; V: TRBV3-1/TRBV3-2; CDR3: CASSQQNQPQHF